This TCR beta chain was captured in a study of T cell responses to AZD1222 COVID-19 vaccine. Germline CDR1 SGHDT, CDR2 YYEEEE. The CDR3 consists of 16 residues. Trimming cost V 4 bases and J 5 bases; bases outside gene matches: 9. Study results and caveats: Donors were mostly white British, more females; clonal diversity possibly underestimated. Samples come after the peak T cell response, not at day 14. Baseline seropositivity occurred in only 5 or 6 AZD1222 recipients. Close to half of spike-specific TCRs reportedly recognize unmutated variant regions.

Sequencing used immunoSEQ multiplex PCR; TCRdb keeps in-frame clones, though not all of them. The sample has 65,000 to 85,000 clones, roughly 90% seen once; the top ten hold roughly 5.2%. Points on this clone: Its cognate antigen is unknown.

Sample: peripheral blood, taken on day 0 of AZD1222 vaccination. The rearrangement links TRBV5-6 to TRBJ2-1; 10 nucleotides line up with TRBD1. The sequence was collected from an adult in good health. The CDR3 DNA reads TGTGCCAGCAGCGGGGGTACCGGGACAGGGGACAATGAGCAGTTCTTC. It translates to CASSGGTGTGDNEQFF.